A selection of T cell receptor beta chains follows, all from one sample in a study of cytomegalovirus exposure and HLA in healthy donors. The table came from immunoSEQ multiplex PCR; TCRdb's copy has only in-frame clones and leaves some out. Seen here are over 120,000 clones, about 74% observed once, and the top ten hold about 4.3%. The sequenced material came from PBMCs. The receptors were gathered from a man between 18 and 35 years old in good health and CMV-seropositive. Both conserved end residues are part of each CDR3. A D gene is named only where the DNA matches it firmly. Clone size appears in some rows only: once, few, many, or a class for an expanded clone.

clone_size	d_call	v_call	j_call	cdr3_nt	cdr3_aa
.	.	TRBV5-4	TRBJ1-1	TGTGCCAGCAGCTTCGGTCGGCGGGAGAACACTGAAGCTTTCTTT	CASSFGRRENTEAFF
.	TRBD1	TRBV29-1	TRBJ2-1	TGCAGCGTTGGGACTGGGACAGGGATCGGTGAGCAGTTCTTC	CSVGTGTGIGEQFF
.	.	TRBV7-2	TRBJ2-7	TGTGCCAGCAGCTTAGACGGCGGGTTCTCCTACGAGCAGTACTTC	CASSLDGGFSYEQYF
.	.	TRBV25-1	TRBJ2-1	TGTGCCAGCAGTGAATATAAGGGGTGGGACAATGAGCAGTTCTTC	CASSEYKGWDNEQFF
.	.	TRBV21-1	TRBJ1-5	TGTGCCAGCAGCAAAGAGGGAGACAGGGCTTGCAATCAGCCCCAGCATTTT	CASSKEGDRACNQPQHF
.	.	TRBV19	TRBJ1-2	TGTGCCAGTAGCGGAGGGATCCTTATCTATGGCTACACCTTC	CASSGGILIYGYTF
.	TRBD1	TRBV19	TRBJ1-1	TGTGCCAGTAGTCCTATCGACAGGGGGACTGAAGCTTTCTTT	CASSPIDRGTEAFF
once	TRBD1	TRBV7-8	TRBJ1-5	TGTGCCAGCACCGGGACAGGGGATTTTAAACAGCCCCAGCATTTT	CASTGTGDFKQPQHF
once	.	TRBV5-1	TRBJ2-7	TGCGCCAGCACCGACGCGCGGGACCCGGCCTACGAGCAGTACTTC	CASTDARDPAYEQYF
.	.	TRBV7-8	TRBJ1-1	TGTGCCAGCAGCCCCAGGGTGTACACTGAAGCTTTCTTT	CASSPRVYTEAFF
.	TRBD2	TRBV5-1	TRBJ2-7	TGCGCCAGCAGCCCACAAGCGGGGTACGAGCAGTACTTC	CASSPQAGYEQYF
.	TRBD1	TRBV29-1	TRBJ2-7	TGCAGTGCCGAGACAGGGGGCGAGCAGTACTTC	CSAETGGEQYF
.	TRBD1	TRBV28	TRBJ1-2	TGTGCCAGCAGTTTACCCATAACCCGGACAGGAGCTAACTATGGCTACACCTTC	CASSLPITRTGANYGYTF
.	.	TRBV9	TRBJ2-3	TGTGCCAGCAGCGTAGTGGGGGGGGCCACAGATACGCAGTATTTT	CASSVVGGATDTQYF
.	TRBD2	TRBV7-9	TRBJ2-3	TGTGCCAGCAGCCTATCTAGCGGGGGCACAGATACGCAGTATTTT	CASSLSSGGTDTQYF
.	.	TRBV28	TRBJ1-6	TGTGCCAGCAGTTTGTCTAGCGGGTGGAATTCACCCCTCCACTTT	CASSLSSGWNSPLHF
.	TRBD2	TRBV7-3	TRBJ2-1	TGTGCCAGCAGCTTAACTAGCGGGAGATATGAGCAGTTCTTC	CASSLTSGRYEQFF
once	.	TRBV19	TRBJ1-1	TGTGCCAGTAGTATAGATATCAACAGGGTCGCTGAAGCTTTCTTT	CASSIDINRVAEAFF